The text below deals with one T cell receptor (beta chain). The data were produced by immunoSEQ multiplex PCR, yet TCRdb's version contains in-frame clones alone and is incomplete. The sample has tens of thousands of clones, more than 85% seen once. This sample was included in a study of control samples from healthy donors and cancer patients. Germline V gives CDR1 SGHVS, CDR2 FQNEAQ. CDR3 length: 14 residues. Trimming removed 2 bases at V and 1 base at J, with 7 bases between. This clonotype was obtained from a young man with colorectal cancer. Sequenced: PBMCs. The chain joins TRBV7-8 to TRBJ2-3; unclear D gene. The CDR3 DNA reads as TGTGCCAGCAGCTTAAATCTGGGCACAGATACGCAGTATTTT. Its protein product is CASSLNLGTDTQYF.